The 22 T cell receptor beta chains in this list originate from one sample, sequenced in a study of T cell responses to AZD1222 COVID-19 vaccine. The table came from immunoSEQ multiplex PCR; TCRdb's copy has only in-frame clones and leaves some out. The sample includes about 120,000 clones, roughly 84% of them seen just once. The sample in question was peripheral blood, obtained on day 0 of AZD1222 vaccination. These receptor sequences come from an adult in good health.

The chain joins TRBV2 to TRBJ1-3; 7 bases map to TRBD1. This CDR3 is 15 amino acids long. CDR1 and CDR2 from the germline V gene are SNHLY and FYNNEI. After removal of 5 bases from V and 0 bases from J, the junction contained 4 bases not matched to a gene. CDR3 in amino acids: CASSWDSYSGNTIYF. The CDR3 coding sequence is TGTGCCAGCAGTTGGGACAGCTACTCTGGAAACACCATATATTTT.

The V gene is TRBV21-1, the J gene TRBJ1-2; the table names TRBD1, a call not compared with the DNA. TRBV21-1 represents a pseudogene. The CDR3 consists of 14 residues. CDR3 region: CASSSQVTNYGYTF. The CDR3 region has the DNA TGTGCCAGCAGCAGTCAGGTTACCAACTATGGCTACACCTTC.

The V gene is TRBV5-4, the J gene TRBJ1-1; D is ambiguous. V was clipped by 1 base and J by 3 bases, with 13 bases between them. This CDR3 is built from 15 residues. Per the germline V gene, CDR1 is SGHNT and CDR2 is YYREEE (reference sequence). The CDR3 spells CASSLLTWRDTEAFF. CDR3 DNA sequence: TGTGCCAGCAGCTTGCTGACATGGCGGGACACTGAAGCTTTCTTT. The complete variable domain, with remaining parts taken from reference TRBV5-4 and TRBJ1-1, reads ETGVTQSPTHLIKTRGQQVTLRCSSQSGHNTVSWYQQALGQGPQFIFQYYREEENGRGNFPPRFSGLQFPNYSSELNVNALELDDSALYLCASSLLTWRDTEAFFGQGTRLTVV.

Only one count was recorded for this clone. The chain links TRBV19 to TRBJ1-2; D remains unclear. This CDR3 is 11 amino acids long. Trimming removed 6 bases from V and 8 bases from J, with 10 bases in between. Germline lookup yields CDR1 LNHDA and CDR2 SQIVND (reference sequence). The CDR3 region has the DNA TGTGCCAGTAGAGGAGCTATAGGCTACACCTTC. Its protein product is CASRGAIGYTF.

The CDR3 bases are TGTGCCAGCAGCCCCTCGGGGGTCGCGGATGGCTACACCTTC. It codes for CASSPSGVADGYTF. The rearrangement uses TRBV7-9 and TRBJ1-2; the D gene is possibly TRBD1 (5 bases). Trimming stripped 5 bases from V and 6 bases from J, with 16 bases between. This CDR3 is built from 14 residues. Germline CDR1 is SEHNR and CDR2 is FQNEAQ (reference sequence).

J is TRBJ1-4 and V is TRBV19; a weak D match, TRBD1 (5 bases). The V gene lost 5 bases and the J gene lost 0 bases, with 7 bases spanning the gap. Germline loops: CDR1 LNHDA, CDR2 SQIVND (reference sequence). The CDR3 has 14 amino acids. CDR3 coding DNA: TGTGCCAGTAGTTTCAGGGCAACTAATGAAAAACTGTTTTTT. Amino acid sequence: CASSFRATNEKLFF.

The table lists this clone with a few counts. The rearrangement joins TRBV4-2 to TRBJ1-2; D ambiguous. Germline loops: CDR1 LGHNA, CDR2 YNFKEQ. This CDR3 region has 15 residues. V was pared by 0 bases and J by 4 bases, with 12 bases between. The CDR3 DNA reads as TGTGCCAGCAGCCAAGAAAGCGTCAGCCTCTATGGCTACACCTTC. This sequence encodes CASSQESVSLYGYTF.

This clone has only a few counts. The J gene is TRBJ1-1, the V gene TRBV5-1; D not certain. V dropped 4 bases and J dropped 4 bases, with 17 bases sitting between them. This CDR3 spans 15 amino acids. CDR1 and CDR2 from the germline V gene are SGHRS and YFSETQ. CDR3 residues: CASSPMDLEATEAFF. CDR3 sequence (DNA): TGCGCCAGCAGCCCCATGGACCTAGAGGCCACTGAAGCTTTCTTT. Based on the CDR3 plus reference TRBV5-1 and TRBJ1-1, the full variable domain is KAGVTQTPRYLIKTRGQQVTLSCSPISGHRSVSWYQQTPGQGLQFLFEYFSETQRNKGNFPGRFSGRQFSNSRSEMNVSTLELGDSALYLCASSPMDLEATEAFFGQGTRLTVV.

The chain joins TRBV27 to TRBJ2-7; D may match TRBD1 or TRBD2 (5 bases each). Germline V gene data show CDR1 as MNHEY and CDR2 as SMNVEV (reference sequence). The ends were cut back, 6 bases at V and 2 bases at J, with 17 bases in the middle. The CDR3 is made up of 15 amino acids. CDR3 sequence (DNA): TGTGCCAGCAGCCCGTGGGGGTTAGGCGCCTACGAGCAGTACTTC. Translation gives CASSPWGLGAYEQYF.

The chain employs TRBV5-3 and TRBJ2-1, with unresolved D. TRBV5-3 carries the ORF label, with uncertain function. Trimming cost V 1 base and J 6 bases, with 14 bases left between them. The CDR3 runs 15 residues. This CDR3 reads CARSLSLESGNEQFF. Written as DNA, the CDR3 is TGTGCCAGAAGCTTGAGCCTAGAGTCGGGCAATGAGCAGTTCTTC.

The V gene is TRBV7-2, the J gene TRBJ2-7; D may be TRBD2 (6 bases). V gave up 9 bases and J gave up 2 bases, with 14 bases separating them. The CDR3 is 13 residues long. Germline V CDR1 and CDR2: SGHTA, FQGNSA. The CDR3 coding sequence is TGTGCCAGTACCACGGGACTTACCTACGAGCAGTACTTC. It encodes CASTTGLTYEQYF. The full variable domain, with the rest looked up from reference TRBV7-2 and TRBJ2-7, is GAGVSQSPSNKVTEKGKDVELRCDPISGHTALYWYRQSLGQGLEFLIYFQGNSAPDKSGLPSDRFSAERTGGSVSTLTIQRTQQEDSAVYLCASTTGLTYEQYFGPGTRLTVT.

The chain employs TRBV18 and TRBJ2-1; the match to TRBD2 covers 8 bases. CDR3 size: 17 residues. In germline, CDR1 is KGHSH, CDR2 LQKENI. The V gene end was trimmed by 2 bases and the J gene end by 6 bases; junction bases not matched to a gene: 12. DNA of the CDR3: TGTGCCAGCTCACCAGCCTTTTCCGGGACTAGTGTCAATGAGCAGTTCTTC. This gives the protein CASSPAFSGTSVNEQFF.

The chain joins TRBV18 to TRBJ2-6; 7 bases match TRBD1. V lost 7 bases, J lost 0 bases, and 9 bases stayed unmatched. Germline V gene lookup returns CDR1 KGHSH and CDR2 LQKENI. The CDR3 consists of 17 residues. The CDR3 bases are TGTGCCAGCTACCTGGGACAGCCCAACTCTGGGGCCAACGTCCTGACTTTC. Its translation: CASYLGQPNSGANVLTF.

The chain has TRBV6-5 and TRBJ1-1; D unclear. The CDR3 has 13 amino acids. In germline, CDR1 is MNHEY, CDR2 SVGAGI. Trimming stripped 3 bases from V and 7 bases from J, with 12 bases between. The CDR3 loop is CASSYFRDHEAFF. In DNA, the CDR3 is TGTGCCAGCAGTTATTTTCGAGACCATGAAGCTTTCTTT.

This sequence joins TRBV29-1 and TRBJ2-7; D could derive from TRBD1 or TRBD2 (5 bases each). The germline V gene encodes CDR1 SQVTM and CDR2 ANQGSEA. This CDR3 has 13 residues. V dropped 5 bases and J dropped 7 bases, with 18 bases sitting between them. The CDR3 region has the DNA TGCAGCGTTCTGGGACCCCTCTTTAGGGAGCAGTACTTC. It encodes CSVLGPLFREQYF.

This clone was picked up one time. The CDR3: CASSQLRGPGGGHQNTEAFF. CDR3 in DNA: TGTGCCAGCAGCCAATTGCGAGGTCCCGGGGGGGGACACCAGAACACTGAAGCTTTCTTT. The J gene is TRBJ1-1, the V gene TRBV3-1 (or the pseudogene TRBV3-2); the D gene is possibly TRBD1 (6 bases). CDR1 is LGHDT and CDR2 is YNNKEL in the germline V gene (reference sequence). V dropped 2 bases and J dropped 1 base, with 26 bases sitting between them. The length of the CDR3 is 20 residues.

This clone was seen once. The chain carries TRBV30 and TRBJ1-5; D not resolved. The length of the CDR3 is 15 residues. Germline V gene lookup returns CDR1 GTSNPN and CDR2 SVGIG (reference sequence). Trimming shortened V by 0 bases and J by 3 bases, and 12 bases separated the two germline ends. The CDR3 sequence is CAWSVLGSHNQPQHF. CDR3 coding DNA: TGTGCCTGGAGTGTACTTGGGTCTCACAATCAGCCCCAGCATTTT.

This clone was recorded once. The chain couples TRBV6-1 to TRBJ2-7; the D gene is possibly TRBD2 (5 bases). CDR1 and CDR2 from the germline V gene are MNHNS and SASEGT. V was cut by 3 bases and J by 2 bases, with 17 bases left in between. The CDR3 loop spans 16 amino acids. The CDR3 nucleotides are TGTGCCAGCAGTGAGGAGGTCTTCACACGGGCCTACGAGCAGTACTTC. This codes for CASSEEVFTRAYEQYF.

CDR3: CASFGRLATNEKLFF. CDR3 bases: TGTGCCAGCTTTGGGCGGCTTGCAACTAATGAAAAACTGTTTTTT. V is TRBV2 and J is TRBJ1-4; D remains ambiguous. Deletions cut 8 bases from V and 0 bases from J, with 13 bases between. The CDR3 totals 15 residues. Germline lookup yields CDR1 SNHLY and CDR2 FYNNEI.

V gene TRBV10-3 combines with J gene TRBJ1-3; D may be TRBD1 (6 bases). The germline CDR1 and CDR2 sequences are ENHRY and SYGVKD. V gave up 5 bases and J gave up 4 bases, with 15 bases separating them. The CDR3 totals 15 residues. The CDR3 sequence: CAISLDGGHGNTIYF. CDR3 bases: TGTGCCATCAGTCTAGACGGGGGACACGGAAACACCATATATTTT.

The rearrangement joins TRBV3-1 (or the pseudogene TRBV3-2) to TRBJ2-7, with D uncertain. Germline assignment: CDR1 LGHDT and CDR2 YNNKEL (reference sequence). CDR3 length equals 12 residues. V lost 2 bases and J 6 bases, leaving 8 bases between the germline ends. The CDR3 DNA follows: TGTGCCAGCAGCCAATACAGTGGCGAGCAGTACTTC. As protein: CASSQYSGEQYF.

This chain uses TRBV30 with TRBJ1-2; no definite D call. CDR1 and CDR2 (germline): GTSNPN, SVGIG (reference sequence). V was pared by 2 bases and J by 4 bases, with 5 bases between. The CDR3 has 11 residues. CDR3 bases: TGTGCCTGGAGTATCCTCTATGGCTACACCTTC. Translation: CAWSILYGYTF.